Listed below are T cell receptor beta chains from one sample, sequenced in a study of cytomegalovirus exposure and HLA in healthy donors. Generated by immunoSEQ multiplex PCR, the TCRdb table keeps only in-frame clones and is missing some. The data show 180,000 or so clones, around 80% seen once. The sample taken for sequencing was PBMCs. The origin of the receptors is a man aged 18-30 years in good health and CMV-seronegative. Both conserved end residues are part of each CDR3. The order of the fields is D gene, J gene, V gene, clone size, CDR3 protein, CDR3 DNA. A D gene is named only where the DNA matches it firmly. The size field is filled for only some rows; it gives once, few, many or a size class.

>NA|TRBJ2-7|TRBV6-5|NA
CASSKPGLVDYEQYF
TGTGCCAGCAGTAAACCGGGACTGGTCGACTACGAGCAGTACTTC
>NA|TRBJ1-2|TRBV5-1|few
CASSLAVGKGSAGGYTF
TGCGCCAGCAGCTTGGCGGTAGGGAAGGGCTCAGCGGGTGGCTACACCTTC
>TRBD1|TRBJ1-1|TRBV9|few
CASSVTGSGTEAFF
TGTGCCAGCAGCGTGACAGGGTCGGGAACTGAAGCTTTCTTT
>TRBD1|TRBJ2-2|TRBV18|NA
CASSPRQGGTGELFF
TGTGCCAGCTCACCGAGACAGGGTGGCACCGGGGAGCTGTTTTTT
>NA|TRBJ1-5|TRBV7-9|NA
CATKGGVGQPQHF
TGTGCCACCAAAGGGGGGGTAGGACAGCCCCAGCATTTT
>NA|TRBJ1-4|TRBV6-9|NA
CASSYSIRAGEFEKLFF
TGTGCCAGCAGTTATTCGATTCGGGCAGGGGAGTTTGAAAAACTGTTTTTT
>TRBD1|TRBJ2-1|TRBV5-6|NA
CASSPGQGVSYNEQFF
TGTGCCAGCAGCCCGGGACAGGGCGTCTCCTACAATGAGCAGTTCTTC
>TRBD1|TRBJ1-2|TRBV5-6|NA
CASSPWTGEGYTF
TGTGCCAGCAGCCCGTGGACAGGGGAAGGCTACACCTTC
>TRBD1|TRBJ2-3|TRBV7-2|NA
CASRSGTAADTQYF
TGTGCCAGCAGGTCGGGGACAGCCGCAGATACGCAGTATTTT
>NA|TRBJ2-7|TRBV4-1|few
CASRQEGTSGSYEQYF
TGCGCCAGCAGGCAAGAGGGGACATCGGGCTCCTACGAGCAGTACTTC
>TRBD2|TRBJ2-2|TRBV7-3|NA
CASSSLGLESLLGGELFF
TGTGCCAGCAGCTCCCTGGGACTAGAAAGTCTGTTAGGCGGGGAGCTGTTTTTT
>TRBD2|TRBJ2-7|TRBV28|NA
CASSFLAGTSPYF
TGTGCCAGCAGTTTTCTAGCGGGGACGTCCCCGTACTTC
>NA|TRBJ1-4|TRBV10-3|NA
CAIRRKYNEKLFF
TGTGCCATCAGGAGGAAGTACAATGAAAAACTGTTTTTT
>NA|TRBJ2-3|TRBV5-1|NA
CASSLVGGRTDTQYF
TGCGCCAGCAGCTTGGTGGGGGGGCGCACAGATACGCAGTATTTT
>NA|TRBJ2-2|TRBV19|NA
CASRQRTGSTGELFF
TGTGCCAGTAGACAGCGGACGGGAAGCACCGGGGAGCTGTTTTTT
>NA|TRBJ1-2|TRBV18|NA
CASSPPGQPRGYGYTF
TGTGCCAGCTCACCTCCCGGACAGCCACGGGGCTATGGCTACACCTTC
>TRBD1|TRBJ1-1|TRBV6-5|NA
CASAFGQGGNTEAFF
TGTGCCAGCGCGTTTGGACAGGGGGGGAACACTGAAGCTTTCTTT
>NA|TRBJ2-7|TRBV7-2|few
CASRGSRGLGNEQYF
TGTGCCAGCAGAGGATCCAGGGGCTTGGGGAACGAGCAGTACTTC
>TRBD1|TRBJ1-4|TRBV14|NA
CASSQMAGQGTEKLFF
TGTGCCAGCAGCCAGATGGCAGGACAGGGTACTGAAAAACTGTTTTTT
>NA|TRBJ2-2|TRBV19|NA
CASSKWTTNTGELFF
TGTGCCAGTAGTAAGTGGACAACGAACACCGGGGAGCTGTTTTTT
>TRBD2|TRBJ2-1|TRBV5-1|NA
CASSSSGSLINEQFF
TGCGCCAGCAGCTCTAGCGGGAGCTTGATCAATGAGCAGTTCTTC
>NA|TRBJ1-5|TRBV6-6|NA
CASRERATNQPQHF
TGTGCCAGCAGGGAGAGGGCCACGAATCAGCCCCAGCATTTT
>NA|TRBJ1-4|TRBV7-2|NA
CASSYGQRRNEKLFF
TGTGCCAGCAGCTATGGACAGAGGAGGAATGAAAAACTGTTTTTT
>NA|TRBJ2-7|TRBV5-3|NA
CARSPSLSGEQYF
TGTGCCAGAAGCCCGTCCCTGTCGGGCGAGCAGTACTTC
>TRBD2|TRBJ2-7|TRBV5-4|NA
CASSSGLAGGPEQYF
TGTGCCAGCAGCTCTGGGCTAGCGGGGGGGCCCGAGCAGTACTTC
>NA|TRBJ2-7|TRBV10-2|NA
CASSENVHREVWEQYF
TGCGCCAGCAGTGAGAACGTACACCGTGAAGTCTGGGAGCAGTACTTC